The 15 T cell receptor beta chains below were found in one sample sequenced in a study of blood T cell repertoires in COVID-19. Profiling relied on immunoSEQ multiplex PCR, and the TCRdb table lists in-frame clones only, not all of them. The sample includes roughly 100,000 clones, 75% to 90% of them seen just once. Sequences were obtained from peripheral blood. The receptor source for this set is a woman of 80 years or more with acute or convalescent COVID-19.

The chain is built from TRBV5-5 and TRBJ1-6; tentatively, D is TRBD1 (6 bases). Per the germline V gene, CDR1 is SGHKS and CDR2 is YYEKEE (reference sequence). The CDR3 length is 15 residues. The ends were cut back, 2 bases at V and 9 bases at J, with 15 bases in the middle. CDR3 amino acids: CASSFWDTGTSPLHF. The CDR3 DNA is TGTGCCAGCAGCTTTTGGGACACTGGAACTTCACCCCTCCACTTT.

The chain couples TRBV3-1 (or the pseudogene TRBV3-2) to TRBJ1-2, with 9 bases identical to TRBD1. J was trimmed by 6 bases and V by 4 bases; bases with no gene match: 9. CDR1 and CDR2 from the germline V gene are LGHDT and YNNKEL (reference sequence). The CDR3 length is 15 residues. The CDR3, as DNA: TGTGCCAGCAGCCCGGGACAGGGTTTGTCGCATGGCTACACCTTC. It yields the protein CASSPGQGLSHGYTF.

This clone was seen more than once but under ten times. This chain connects TRBV29-1 to TRBJ1-1, with a weak D call TRBD1 (5 bases). The CDR3 is 13 residues long. V shed 2 bases and J shed 5 bases, with 12 bases lying between them. Germline CDR1 and CDR2: SQVTM and ANQGSEA. CDR3 sequence: CSVESGTSTEAFF. The DNA of the CDR3 is TGCAGCGTTGAATCAGGGACTTCGACTGAAGCTTTCTTT.

The chain combines TRBV29-1 with TRBJ1-2; D is possibly TRBD1 (5 bases). Germline CDR1 SQVTM, CDR2 ANQGSEA. This CDR3 comprises 12 residues. V was cut by 4 bases and J by 0 bases, with 6 bases left in between. The CDR3 spells CSVGQTNYGYTF. The CDR3 bases are TGCAGCGTTGGACAGACTAACTATGGCTACACCTTC. The entire variable domain, with the rest obtained from reference TRBV29-1 and TRBJ1-2, is as follows: SAVISQKPSRDICQRGTSLTIQCQVDSQVTMMFWYRQQPGQSLTLIATANQGSEATYESGFVIDKFPISRPNLTFSTLTVSNMSPEDSSIYLCSVGQTNYGYTFGSGTRLTVV.

The chain is built from TRBV5-5 and TRBJ2-2; 10 nucleotides agree with TRBD1. There are 16 residues in the CDR3. With V trimmed by 5 bases and J by 6 bases, 10 bases remained unmatched. Germline CDR1 SGHKS, CDR2 YYEKEE (reference sequence). The CDR3 DNA reads TGTGCCAGCAGTTCGACAGGGGGCGCCGGGCCCGGGGAGCTGTTTTTT. This sequence encodes CASSSTGGAGPGELFF.

This clone occurred a few times. This chain joins TRBV5-6 and TRBJ1-1; TRBD1 matches 9 bases. V lost 4 bases, J lost 10 bases, and 2 bases stayed unmatched. The CDR3 is 11 amino acids. The germline gives CDR1 SGHDT, CDR2 YYEEEE. The CDR3 is CASSRGQGAFF. DNA of the CDR3: TGTGCCAGCAGCCGGGGACAGGGAGCTTTCTTT.

The J gene is TRBJ2-5, the V gene TRBV5-6, with D perhaps matching TRBD2 (5 bases). The length of the CDR3 is 16 residues. V was trimmed by 2 bases and J by 4 bases, leaving 18 bases between them. Germline values: CDR1 SGHDT, CDR2 YYEEEE. This CDR3 reads CASSFRTFRPRETQYF. In DNA form, the CDR3 reads TGTGCCAGCAGCTTCAGGACTTTTCGGCCGAGAGAGACCCAGTACTTC. The whole variable domain, remainder taken from reference TRBV5-6 and TRBJ2-5, is DAGVTQSPTHLIKTRGQQVTLRCSPKSGHDTVSWYQQALGQGPQFIFQYYEEEERQRGNFPDRFSGHQFPNYSSELNVNALLLGDSALYLCASSFRTFRPRETQYFGPGTRLLVL.

J is TRBJ2-7 and V is TRBV12-1; TRBD1 is the table's D call and was not checked against the DNA. TRBV12-1 is deemed a pseudogene. This CDR3 comprises 15 residues. Written as DNA, the CDR3 is TGTGCCAGCAGCGACGTAAAGGACAGATCCTACGAGCAGTACTTC. Translated: CASSDVKDRSYEQYF.

The rearrangement links TRBV6-5 to TRBJ1-1; D may be TRBD1 (6 bases). V was shortened by 5 bases and J by 0 bases, with 10 bases between the two germline ends. The germline V gene encodes CDR1 MNHEY and CDR2 SVGAGI. This CDR3 contains 14 residues. The CDR3 is CASSLTGLNTEAFF. Written as DNA, the CDR3 is TGTGCCAGCAGTCTGACAGGTTTGAACACTGAAGCTTTCTTT.

V usage is TRBV9 and J usage is TRBJ2-5, with 11 bases lining up with TRBD2. The CDR3 is made up of 14 amino acids. With V trimmed by 2 bases and J by 5 bases, 2 bases remained unmatched. Germline values: CDR1 SGDLS, CDR2 YYNGEE. Here the CDR3 DNA reads TGTGCCAGCAGCGTCGGACTAGCGGGTGAGACCCAGTACTTC. Residues: CASSVGLAGETQYF.

This rearrangement joins TRBV6-4 to TRBJ1-4; TRBD1 agrees at 8 bases. The CDR3 length is 18 residues. Losses at the gene ends were 5 bases for V and 4 bases for J; bases not matched to a gene: 15. The germline CDR1 and CDR2 sequences are MRHNA and SNTAGT. The CDR3 here is CASSCPGQEKTYNEKLFF. The CDR3 DNA is TGTGCCAGCAGTTGTCCGGGACAGGAGAAGACCTATAATGAAAAACTGTTTTTT.

This clone was recorded once. The chain couples TRBV29-1 to TRBJ1-4; no firm D call. CDR3 size: 13 residues. Per germline, CDR1 SQVTM and CDR2 ANQGSEA. The V end lost 7 bases, the J end lost 4 bases, and 13 bases lay between the germline ends. CDR3: CSARGPFNEKLFF. The CDR3, as DNA: TGCAGCGCCCGCGGGCCGTTTAATGAAAAACTGTTTTTT.

J is TRBJ2-2 and V is TRBV13; D is unclear. Germline CDR1 is PRHDT and CDR2 is FYEKMQ (reference sequence). V was trimmed by 2 bases and J by 1 base, leaving 5 bases between them. The CDR3 is 14 residues long. CDR3 nucleotides: TGTGCCAGCAGCTTACCAGAGAACACCGGGGAGCTGTTTTTT. It yields the protein CASSLPENTGELFF.

V gene TRBV4-1 combines with J gene TRBJ1-2, with TRBD1 identical over 9 bases. V lost 4 bases, J lost 9 bases, and 9 bases stayed unmatched. Germline values: CDR1 MGHRA, CDR2 YSYEKL. This CDR3 is 14 amino acids long. CDR3 bases: TGCGCCAGCAGCCCAGATGGGACAGGGTCTAGCTACACCTTC. This encodes CASSPDGTGSSYTF.

The chain employs TRBV6-4 and TRBJ2-3, with D hard to call. Germline-derived CDR1 and CDR2 are MRHNA and SNTAGT. V gave up 1 base and J gave up 2 bases, with 7 bases separating them. This CDR3 is 14 amino acids long. The CDR3 region has the DNA TGTGCCAGCAGTGACTGGCCGTCCACAGATACGCAGTATTTT. It is translated as CASSDWPSTDTQYF.